This is a list of T cell receptor beta chains from one sample in a study of T-cell memory formation after mild COVID-19. MiXCR, run by TCRdb on the 5' RACE reads, gives a single entry per CDR3 protein. This table holds some 200,000 distinct CDR3 sequences, 9.5% found once. Sequenced: PBMCs or a T cell subset sorted from them (not recorded which). All receptors come from a man aged 18 to 29 who had mild COVID-19 (a few samples of this study predate the infection). Cell type and time point are not known. Both conserved end residues are part of each CDR3. D genes are given only for firm matches. Clone sizes are given selectively: once, few, many, or a class where the clone is expanded.

abundance	len	v_gene	j_gene	d_gene	CDR3nt	CDR3aa
-	19	TRBV5-1	TRBJ2-6	-	TGCGCCAGCAGCCCGTCTAGCAGGGTGACCTCCTCTGGGGCCAACGTCCTGACTTTC	CASSPSSRVTSSGANVLTF
-	14	TRBV20-1	TRBJ1-2	-	TGCAGTGCTAGAGAGACTGCGGGCCACTATGGCTACACCTTC	CSARETAGHYGYTF
-	15	TRBV5-4	TRBJ2-3	TRBD1	TGTGCCAGCAGCTTAGGAGACAGGGGCGCAGATACGCAGTATTTT	CASSLGDRGADTQYF
many	15	TRBV7-9	TRBJ2-2	-	TGTGCCAGCAACCACCCGCAGGGGACGGCCGGGGAGCTGTTTTTT	CASNHPQGTAGELFF
-	13	TRBV5-1	TRBJ2-5	-	TGCGCCAGCAGCTTGTCACAGGCGGAGACCCAGTACTTC	CASSLSQAETQYF
few	16	TRBV11-2	TRBJ2-2	-	TGTGCCAGCAGCTTATCGGGCCAGGGTGGCACCGGGGAGCTGTTTTTT	CASSLSGQGGTGELFF
many	16	TRBV10-3	TRBJ2-1	TRBD1	TGTGCCATCAGTGGGAAAACCGGGACAGTAAGGAATGAGCAGTTCTTC	CAISGKTGTVRNEQFF
few	15	TRBV5-1	TRBJ1-2	TRBD1	TGCGCCAGCAGCTCGGGGACAGGGGCCTCATATGGCTACACCTTC	CASSSGTGASYGYTF
few	15	TRBV2	TRBJ2-3	-	TGTGCCAGCAGTGCCTGGGGGAAACCCACAGATACGCAGTATTTT	CASSAWGKPTDTQYF
-	15	TRBV5-5	TRBJ2-5	TRBD2	TGTGCCAGCAGCTTGGTTGTCGGGGGGGCCGAGACCCAGTACTTC	CASSLVVGGAETQYF
-	18	TRBV24-1	TRBJ2-1	-	TGTGCCACCAGTCGGAGGTGGGCCTGGATGGTCCGAGGGCATGAGCAGTTCTTC	CATSRRWAWMVRGHEQFF
-	16	TRBV10-1	TRBJ2-1	-	TGCGCCAGCAGTGCCACGGACAGTACTTCACGCAATGAGCAGTTCTTC	CASSATDSTSRNEQFF
many	11	TRBV5-4	TRBJ2-3	-	TGTGCCAGCAGCATCGCAGATACGCAGTATTTT	CASSIADTQYF
many	16	TRBV7-2	TRBJ2-1	-	TGTGCCAGCAGCTTGAGCCCTTCCAGGTCCTACAATGAGCAGTTCTTC	CASSLSPSRSYNEQFF
few	14	TRBV7-8	TRBJ2-1	-	TGTGCCAGCACCCCCTCTGGGCCAGGCAATGAGCAGTTCTTC	CASTPSGPGNEQFF
once	15	TRBV9	TRBJ1-4	-	TGTGCCAGCAGCGTACTCGGGCAGGTTAATGAAAAACTGTTTTTT	CASSVLGQVNEKLFF
-	16	TRBV9	TRBJ2-3	TRBD2	TGTGCCAGCAACCCTAGCGGGGGGCCTAGCACAGATACGCAGTATTTT	CASNPSGGPSTDTQYF
many	15	TRBV5-1	TRBJ2-3	-	TGCGCCAGCAGCTTGTTTTTAGGAACTGGAGATACGCAGTATTTT	CASSLFLGTGDTQYF
few	15	TRBV28	TRBJ2-5	-	TGTGCCAGCAGTTCACTCCTCTCCCATGGCGAGACCCAGTACTTC	CASSSLLSHGETQYF
many	12	TRBV5-6	TRBJ1-1	-	TGTGCCAGCTGCTCCGATGGCACTGAAGCTTTCTTT	CASCSDGTEAFF
few	15	TRBV7-9	TRBJ2-2	-	TGTGCCAGCAGGCCCCCCGCGGTAAACACCGGGGAGCTGTTTTTT	CASRPPAVNTGELFF
many	12	TRBV7-9	TRBJ2-1	-	TGTGCCAGCAGTCAAGTCTACAATGAGCAGTTCTTC	CASSQVYNEQFF
-	13	TRBV5-5	TRBJ1-6	-	TGTGCCAGCACTCCCAGCCCGGATTCACCCCTCCACTTT	CASTPSPDSPLHF
-	14	TRBV7-2	TRBJ1-1	TRBD1	TGTGCCAGCAGCTTTTTTGACAGGGGGACTGAAGCTTTCTTT	CASSFFDRGTEAFF
many	16	TRBV7-6	TRBJ2-1	-	TGTGCCAGCAGCTTAGTAGCGGGACAGGGTAATAATGAGCAGTTCTTC	CASSLVAGQGNNEQFF
many	13	TRBV10-3	TRBJ2-7	TRBD1	TGTGCCATCAGTGTGAGGGGGCAGGATGAGCAGTACTTC	CAISVRGQDEQYF
few	17	TRBV5-6	TRBJ1-1	TRBD1	TGTGCCAGCAGCTTACTGGCAGGGGGGACCATGAACACTGAAGCTTTCTTT	CASSLLAGGTMNTEAFF
-	14	TRBV14	TRBJ1-2	TRBD1	TGTGCCAGCAGCCGAGGGACAGGCAACTATGGCTACACCTTC	CASSRGTGNYGYTF
few	12	TRBV20-1	TRBJ1-2	-	TGCAGTGGGGTCACGAGAGGCTATGGCTACACCTTC	CSGVTRGYGYTF
many	15	TRBV5-4	TRBJ2-2	TRBD1	TGTGCCAGCAGCTTGAGGGACAGGGGCACCGGGGAGCTGTTTTTT	CASSLRDRGTGELFF
many	12	TRBV24-1	TRBJ1-5	-	TGTGCCACCAGTTACGGCAATCAGCCCCAGCATTTT	CATSYGNQPQHF
few	17	TRBV7-9	TRBJ2-2	-	TGTGCCAGCAGATCGAGGACCCAGGGGACGAACACCGGGGAGCTGTTTTTT	CASRSRTQGTNTGELFF
few	14	TRBV3-1	TRBJ2-5	TRBD2	TGTGCCAGCAGCCAAGTTGCGGGGGAAGAGACCCAGTACTTC	CASSQVAGEETQYF
-	15	TRBV5-8	TRBJ1-5	TRBD1	TGTGCCAGCAGCTTGGGACAGGGCTACAATCAGCCCCAGCATTTT	CASSLGQGYNQPQHF
many	15	TRBV4-2	TRBJ2-1	TRBD2	TGTGCCAGCAGCCAGGGACTAGCGGGACTCAATGAGCAGTTCTTC	CASSQGLAGLNEQFF
many	12	TRBV3-1	TRBJ2-3	-	TGTGCCAGCAGCCAAGGAGTGAATACGCAGTATTTT	CASSQGVNTQYF
many	13	TRBV5-1	TRBJ2-1	TRBD1	TGCGCCAGCAGCCCGGACAGGGTTAATGAGCAGTTCTTC	CASSPDRVNEQFF
-	17	TRBV11-2	TRBJ1-2	-	TGTGCCAGCAGCTTAGATTCGTCTTGGACAGCCTCCTATGGCTACACCTTC	CASSLDSSWTASYGYTF
few	14	TRBV25-1	TRBJ2-1	-	TGTGCCAGCAGGGAGGGGGGTAGCACCCATGAGCAGTTCTTC	CASREGGSTHEQFF
many	16	TRBV6-2/TRBV6-3	TRBJ2-4	-	TGTGCCAGCAGTTCGTCCGGGACGGTAGCCAAAAACATTCAGTACTTC	CASSSSGTVAKNIQYF
few	16	TRBV18	TRBJ1-1	TRBD1	TGTGCCAGCTCACCTAAGACAGGGGATGGGAACACTGAAGCTTTCTTT	CASSPKTGDGNTEAFF
-	12	TRBV29-1	TRBJ1-5	TRBD1	TGCAGCACCGGGACAGGCGATCAGCCCCAGCATTTT	CSTGTGDQPQHF
few	15	TRBV11-1	TRBJ2-1	TRBD1	TGTGCCAGCAGCTTAGGACAGGGGAACCACAATGAGCAGTTCTTC	CASSLGQGNHNEQFF
-	15	TRBV29-1	TRBJ2-1	-	TGCAGCGCCCCCATTCCCCCCAGGGCGGACAATGAGCAGTTCTTC	CSAPIPPRADNEQFF
-	15	TRBV7-2	TRBJ1-5	-	TGTGCCAGCAGTAGTCGCCAGGACGGTAATCAGCCCCAGCATTTT	CASSSRQDGNQPQHF
-	15	TRBV12-3/TRBV12-4	TRBJ2-2	TRBD1	TGTGCCAGCAGTCCTGGACAGGGGGCAGCCGGGGAGCTGTTTTTT	CASSPGQGAAGELFF
many	14	TRBV20-1	TRBJ2-5	TRBD2	TGCAGTGCTTTCCAGCGGGGGGGTCAAGAGACCCAGTACTTC	CSAFQRGGQETQYF
many	12	TRBV7-3	TRBJ2-2	-	TGTGCCAGCAGCCGTTACACCGGGGAGCTGTTTTTT	CASSRYTGELFF
few	17	TRBV4-2	TRBJ2-3	TRBD2	TGTGCCAGCAGCCAAAAAGATAGCGGGGGCCTCGCCGATACGCAGTATTTT	CASSQKDSGGLADTQYF
-	19	TRBV6-6	TRBJ2-2	-	TGTGCCAGCAGTTATCCCTCTGGCCGCGGCAGGGGACTCACCGGGGAGCTGTTTTTT	CASSYPSGRGRGLTGELFF
-	15	TRBV5-1	TRBJ1-6	-	TGCGCCAGCACCCAAGTCGGGGGGAGTAATTCACCCCTCCACTTT	CASTQVGGSNSPLHF
-	13	TRBV15	TRBJ1-1	-	TGTGCCACCAGCATATCAAGGGGCACTGAAGCTTTCTTT	CATSISRGTEAFF
many	14	TRBV5-1	TRBJ2-3	TRBD2	TGCGCCAGCAGCCGACTAGCGGGGGCAGATACGCAGTATTTT	CASSRLAGADTQYF
few	13	TRBV5-1	TRBJ2-1	-	TGCGCCAGCAGCTTAGCGGAGCACAATGAGCAGTTCTTC	CASSLAEHNEQFF
few	14	TRBV20-1	TRBJ2-3	TRBD2	TGCAGCCGGGTCCTAGCGGGAGTCACAGATACGCAGTATTTT	CSRVLAGVTDTQYF
-	18	TRBV5-1	TRBJ2-5	TRBD2	TGCGCCAGCAGCGGGGGGGGGATCAGCGTACAACTCCAAGAGACCCAGTACTTC	CASSGGGISVQLQETQYF
-	14	TRBV7-9	TRBJ1-1	TRBD1	TGTGCCAGCAGCTTGGGACAGGCTAATCGTGAAGCTTTCTTT	CASSLGQANREAFF